This T cell receptor (beta chain) originates from a study of control samples from healthy donors and cancer patients. Profiling relied on immunoSEQ multiplex PCR, and the TCRdb table lists in-frame clones only, not all of them. The table lists roughly 130,000 clones, around 90% of them singletons. The germline CDR1 and CDR2 sequences are MNHEY and SVGAGI. Trimming removed 8 bases from V and 5 bases from J; junction bases left unmatched: 6. The CDR3 extends over 14 amino acids. Sequencing used blood. The rearrangement uses TRBV6-5 and TRBJ2-1; 10 bases are shared with TRBD1. The receptor's source is a man between 18 and 35 years old in good health. The CDR3 coding sequence is TGTGCCAGCGGGTGGACAGGGGGGGACAATGAGCAGTTCTTC. It translates to CASGWTGGDNEQFF.